This passage covers 27 T cell receptor beta chains from one sample sequenced in a study of T cell changes during pregnancy in multiple sclerosis. TCRdb's table, derived via immunoSEQ multiplex PCR, lists solely in-frame clones and lacks some. Among tens of thousands of clones listed, 94% were seen once. The sample in question was peripheral blood, obtained in the third trimester of pregnancy. Receptors originate from a female donor with multiple sclerosis, enrolled in a pregnancy study.

V gene TRBV7-9 combines with J gene TRBJ1-2; 10 nucleotides agree with TRBD1. V shed 0 bases and J 8 bases; nucleotides not matched to a gene: 3. The CDR3 covers 14 residues. Germline CDR1 is SEHNR and CDR2 is FQNEAQ (reference sequence). The CDR3 DNA sequence: TGTGCCAGCAGCTTAGCCGAGACAGGGGGCGGCTACACCTTC. Protein product: CASSLAETGGGYTF.

J is TRBJ1-2 and V is TRBV19; 8 nucleotides match TRBD1. This CDR3 has 14 amino acids. V lost 1 base, J lost 5 bases, and 3 bases stayed unmatched. CDR1 and CDR2 from the germline V gene are LNHDA and SQIVND (reference sequence). In DNA, the CDR3 is TGTGCCAGTAGTATAGGGACAGGGATTTATGGCTACACCTTC. Its translation is CASSIGTGIYGYTF.

This clone has a single count. This chain joins TRBV29-1 and TRBJ2-1; TRBD1 or TRBD2 may be the D gene (5 bases each). CDR1 SQVTM and CDR2 ANQGSEA come from the germline V gene. The CDR3 runs to 10 residues. V lost 7 bases and J 13 bases, leaving 14 bases between the germline ends. CDR3 amino acids: CSADSGLQFF. The CDR3, as DNA: TGCAGCGCTGACAGTGGACTTCAGTTCTTC.

V gene TRBV30 combines with J gene TRBJ2-5, with D maybe TRBD2 (7 bases). Trimming removed 1 base from V and 4 bases from J, with 16 bases in between. This CDR3 comprises 15 residues. Germline V gives CDR1 GTSNPN, CDR2 SVGIG (reference sequence). In DNA form, the CDR3 reads TGTGCCTGGAGTGCCCCTGAGGGGGGGCGAGAGACCCAGTACTTC. It is translated as CAWSAPEGGRETQYF.

This sequence joins TRBV27 and TRBJ1-2; no firm D call. The length of the CDR3 is 13 residues. V dropped 3 bases and J dropped 6 bases, with 11 bases sitting between them. CDR1 and CDR2 from the germline V gene are MNHEY and SMNVEV (reference sequence). The CDR3 protein is CASSLRPDDGYTF. Written as DNA, the CDR3 is TGTGCCAGCAGTTTGAGGCCCGATGATGGCTACACCTTC.

A remark on this clone: The junction and the germline gene differ at one end; a read error may be behind it. The chain employs TRBV7-7 and TRBJ2-2; D is perhaps TRBD1 (5 bases). Germline values: CDR1 SSHAT, CDR2 FNYEAQ (reference sequence). The CDR3 is 14 residues long. The CDR3 sequence: CASSPRGGPGELFF. CDR3 in DNA: TGTGCTAGCAGCCCAAGGGGTGGCCCCGGGGAGCTGTTTTTT.

V usage is TRBV5-8 and J usage is TRBJ2-5; 11 bases map to TRBD2. This CDR3 is built from 17 residues. With V trimmed by 2 bases and J by 3 bases, 9 bases remained unmatched. Germline loops: CDR1 SGHTS, CDR2 YDEGEE. CDR3 in DNA: TGTGCCAGCAGCTTTGGGAGACTAGCGGGGAGAAAAGAGACCCAGTACTTC. The encoded protein is CASSFGRLAGRKETQYF.

The chain carries TRBV7-6 and TRBJ2-7; the D gene is possibly TRBD1 (5 bases). CDR1 SGHVS and CDR2 FNYEAQ come from the germline V gene. The CDR3 extends over 16 amino acids. The V gene lost 5 bases and the J gene lost 4 bases, with 21 bases spanning the gap. The CDR3 DNA sequence: TGTGCCAGCAGCCATCCCAATTTCGGTGGGGCTTACGAGCAGTACTTC. Translation gives CASSHPNFGGAYEQYF. The entire variable domain, with the rest obtained from reference TRBV7-6 and TRBJ2-7, is as follows: GAGVSQSPRYKVTKRGQDVALRCDPISGHVSLYWYRQALGQGPEFLTYFNYEAQQDKSGLPNDRFSAERPEGSISTLTIQRTEQRDSAMYRCASSHPNFGGAYEQYFGPGTRLTVT.

The table lists this clone with a count of one. This rearrangement joins TRBV7-2 to TRBJ2-5; D is undetermined. Germline lookup yields CDR1 SGHTA and CDR2 FQGNSA. This CDR3 has 13 residues. V lost 5 bases to trimming and J lost 4 bases, with 11 bases between them. CDR3 sequence: CASSPWSVETQYF. The CDR3 DNA is TGTGCCAGCAGCCCATGGAGCGTAGAGACCCAGTACTTC.

The chain uses TRBV19 and TRBJ2-7; 7 bases match TRBD1. The germline CDR1 and CDR2 sequences are LNHDA and SQIVND (reference sequence). Trimming cost V 4 bases and J 1 base; bases outside gene matches: 7. The CDR3 runs 15 residues. In nucleotides, the CDR3 is TGTGCCAGTAGTACTTTCGGGACAGAGTCCTACGAGCAGTACTTC. Protein sequence: CASSTFGTESYEQYF.

The gene calls are TRBV4-2 and TRBJ1-5; TRBD1 might be the D (6 bases). Trimming took 4 bases from V and 0 from J, leaving 22 bases between them. This CDR3 contains 19 residues. From germline, CDR1 is LGHNA and CDR2 YNFKEQ. CDR3 DNA sequence: TGTGCCAGCAGCCCGGGGACATCAAAACAGGCGTATAGCAATCAGCCCCAGCATTTT. Translation gives CASSPGTSKQAYSNQPQHF.

The chain couples TRBV7-6 to TRBJ2-1, with 14 bases aligning to TRBD2. The length of the CDR3 is 14 residues. V gave up 10 bases and J gave up 4 bases; unmatched junction bases: 3. Germline V gene lookup returns CDR1 SGHVS and CDR2 FNYEAQ. The CDR3 coding sequence is TGTGCCACCGGGACTAGCGGGGGTTACAATGAGCAGTTCTTC. Amino acid sequence: CATGTSGGYNEQFF.

The J gene is TRBJ1-3, the V gene TRBV27, with 11 bases identical to TRBD1. The CDR3 consists of 18 residues. Trimming cost V 6 bases and J 4 bases; bases outside gene matches: 14. The germline CDR1 and CDR2 sequences are MNHEY and SMNVEV (reference sequence). CDR3 residues: CASRRTGTGGRAGNTIYF. The CDR3 DNA sequence: TGTGCCAGCAGGCGAACCGGGACAGGGGGTCGGGCCGGAAACACCATATATTTT.

The chain carries TRBV11-3 and TRBJ1-4, with 8 bases that match TRBD1. Per the germline V gene, CDR1 is SGHNT and CDR2 is YENEEA. The V gene end was trimmed by 5 bases and the J gene end by 5 bases; junction bases not matched to a gene: 7. The CDR3 has 15 residues. The CDR3 DNA reads as TGTGCCAGCAGCCTCGGGACAGGCGACAATGAAAAACTGTTTTTT. Protein sequence: CASSLGTGDNEKLFF.

The chain uses TRBV6-5 and TRBJ1-4, with 9 bases identical to TRBD1. Trimming removed 6 bases from V and 7 bases from J; junction bases left unmatched: 6. This CDR3 has 14 residues. Germline-derived CDR1 and CDR2 are MNHEY and SVGAGI. CDR3 residues: CASSPGTGTEKLFF. CDR3 in DNA: TGTGCCAGCAGCCCTGGGACAGGGACTGAAAAACTGTTTTTT.

The V gene is TRBV7-9, the J gene TRBJ1-4; D possibly corresponds to TRBD1 (5 bases). Germline V lookup: CDR1 SEHNR, CDR2 FQNEAQ (reference sequence). The V end was cut by 0 bases, the J end by 7 bases, with 9 bases between. This CDR3 has 14 amino acids. As DNA, the CDR3 is TGTGCCAGCAGCTTAGCAAGCGGGGGTGAAAAACTGTTTTTT. Translation: CASSLASGGEKLFF.

This chain uses TRBV7-2 with TRBJ1-1; perhaps TRBD1 as D (5 bases). CDR1 is SGHTA, CDR2 FQGNSA, per germline. The CDR3 runs 14 residues. The V end was cut by 0 bases, the J end by 6 bases, with 11 bases between. The CDR3 loop is CASSLAPGNPEAFF. In DNA form, the CDR3 reads TGTGCCAGCAGCTTAGCGCCAGGGAATCCTGAAGCTTTCTTT. The whole variable domain, filled in from reference TRBV7-2 and TRBJ1-1, reads GAGVSQSPSNKVTEKGKDVELRCDPISGHTALYWYRQSLGQGLEFLIYFQGNSAPDKSGLPSDRFSAERTGGSVSTLTIQRTQQEDSAVYLCASSLAPGNPEAFFGQGTRLTVV.

CDR3 sequence reads: CASSLAPEQGRAGELFF. The DNA of the CDR3 is TGCGCCAGCAGCTTGGCACCCGAGCAGGGGAGAGCCGGGGAGCTGTTTTTT. The chain uses TRBV5-1 and TRBJ2-2, with D tentatively TRBD1 (6 bases). V shed 0 bases and J shed 6 bases, with 18 bases lying between them. CDR3 length: 17 amino acids. The germline gives CDR1 SGHRS, CDR2 YFSETQ.

The chain uses TRBV19 and TRBJ1-6; 10 bases map to TRBD1. The CDR3 is 17 amino acids. Germline trimming cut 6 bases from V and 9 bases from J; bases unmatched to any gene: 14. CDR1 LNHDA and CDR2 SQIVND come from the germline V gene (reference sequence). The DNA of the CDR3 is TGTGCCAGTAGCCACGACAGGGGGCGGCCCTCTGGTTCACCCCTCCACTTT. It specifies CASSHDRGRPSGSPLHF. Based on the CDR3 plus reference TRBV19 and TRBJ1-6, the full variable domain is DGGITQSPKYLFRKEGQNVTLSCEQNLNHDAMYWYRQDPGQGLRLIYYSQIVNDFQKGDIAEGYSVSREKKESFPLTVTSAQKNPTAFYLCASSHDRGRPSGSPLHFGNGTRLTVT.

The genes are TRBV10-3 and TRBJ1-5; weak D call: TRBD1 (6 bases). Looked up from germline, CDR1 is ENHRY and CDR2 is SYGVKD. V lost 2 bases and J 0 bases, leaving 11 bases between the germline ends. The CDR3 is made up of 16 amino acids. This chain's CDR3 is CAISEGQRTSNQPQHF. In DNA, the CDR3 is TGTGCCATCAGTGAGGGACAGCGAACTAGCAATCAGCCCCAGCATTTT.

V and J are TRBV19 and TRBJ1-4; D is uncertain. V was shortened by 10 bases and J by 1 base, with 16 bases between the two germline ends. The CDR3 is made up of 15 amino acids. CDR1 is LNHDA and CDR2 is SQIVND in the germline V gene (reference sequence). The CDR3 DNA reads as TGTGCCACCCAGTCGGGATTTGGAACTAATGAAAAACTGTTTTTT. This gives the protein CATQSGFGTNEKLFF.

A word on this clone: A much larger clonotype is one base distant, so this may be a read error. The chain uses TRBV4-3 and TRBJ1-4; a possible D gene is TRBD1 (6 bases). V gave up 1 base and J gave up 7 bases, with 16 bases separating them. CDR3 length equals 16 residues. Germline V gene data show CDR1 as LGHNA and CDR2 as YSLEER. The CDR3 DNA follows: TGCGCCAGCAGCCAAGGTCCCGGCAGGGGTAGTGAAAAACTGTTTTTT. Translating it yields CASSQGPGRGSEKLFF.

Only one count was recorded for this clone. Written as DNA, the CDR3 is TGTGCCAGCAGGAGGACAGGGGGCACCCAAGAGACCCAGTACTTC. This encodes CASRRTGGTQETQYF. The genes are TRBV7-2 and TRBJ2-5, with TRBD1 matching 11 bases. The CDR3 runs to 15 residues. The V segment lost 6 bases and the J segment 1 base; nucleotides outside the gene matches: 4. In germline, CDR1 is SGHTA, CDR2 FQGNSA.

This chain joins TRBV7-9 and TRBJ1-2; D is perhaps TRBD1 (6 bases). The V end was cut by 0 bases, the J end by 2 bases, with 16 bases between. Germline-derived CDR1 and CDR2 are SEHNR and FQNEAQ (reference sequence). The CDR3 contains 17 residues. Here the CDR3 DNA reads TGTGCCAGCAGCTTAGCGCTCACAGGGATGTTCAACTATGGCTACACCTTC. It is translated as CASSLALTGMFNYGYTF.

The V gene is TRBV30, the J gene TRBJ1-1; possible D gene TRBD1, 5 bases. The CDR3 has 14 amino acids. Germline lookup yields CDR1 GTSNPN and CDR2 SVGIG (reference sequence). Trimming shortened V by 2 bases and J by 2 bases, and 12 bases separated the two germline ends. The DNA for the CDR3 is TGTGCCTGGAGTTGGGGGGTTAAAAACACTGAAGCTTTCTTT. Translating gives CAWSWGVKNTEAFF.

The chain joins TRBV7-3 to TRBJ1-5; 8 bases fit TRBD1. Trimming at V came to 2 bases and at J to 4 bases, leaving 4 bases not matched to a gene. The CDR3 sequence is 15 residues long. The V gene's germline CDR1 is SGHTA and CDR2 FQGTGA. The CDR3 is CASSLVRGPNQPQHF. The CDR3 nucleotides are TGTGCCAGCAGCTTAGTCAGGGGGCCTAATCAGCCCCAGCATTTT. The complete variable domain, with remaining parts taken from reference TRBV7-3 and TRBJ1-5, reads GAGVSQTPSNKVTEKGKYVELRCDPISGHTALYWYRQSLGQGPEFLIYFQGTGAADDSGLPNDRFFAVRPEGSVSTLKIQRTERGDSAVYLCASSLVRGPNQPQHFGDGTRLSIL.

This sequence joins TRBV6-1 and TRBJ1-4; 7 bases map to TRBD1. The germline V gene encodes CDR1 MNHNS and CDR2 SASEGT. CDR3 length equals 14 residues. V trimming: 9 bases; J trimming: 2 bases; junction bases outside the gene matches: 6. Here the CDR3 reads CASQRDSTNEKLFF. In nucleotides, the CDR3 is TGTGCCAGTCAACGGGACAGCACTAATGAAAAACTGTTTTTT.